Described below is a single T cell receptor (beta chain) sequence and its context. No antigen is known for it. The sample holds no much larger clone one base away, and base qualities are not on file. CDR1 and CDR2 are read off the germline V gene (reference sequence) as MNHEY and SMNVEV. The CDR3 numbers 14 residues from cysteine through phenylalanine. The kept DNA is CDR3 alone, 42 bases in frame from the first base. V has 4 bases trimmed and J has 5 bases trimmed; junction bases matching no gene number 5. The data were obtained in a study of shared clonotypes between healthy human individuals (dated by TCRdb to 2018 to 2020). Concerning the study at large: The cohort comprised a couple of women and a few men aged 18 to 49 years. For each donor, three plates each were used for CD4 naive and CD4 memory, two plates were used for CD8 naive, and one plate was used for CD8 memory. To estimate repertoire size and how much clonotype sharing occurs between individuals, the study deeply sequenced the blood TCR repertoires of a handful of healthy adults. Libraries were prepared and TCR repertoires were sequenced by different laboratories using diverse techniques, in order to increase sequencing depth and limit assay-specific biases. Per donor, leukapheresis produced somewhere between about 0.8 and 9 billion PBMCs.

Using the deep immunoSEQ assay, multiplex PCR amplified TCR CDR3 regions from genomic DNA. Extracted genomic DNA from each cell subset was distributed evenly across all wells of several immunoSEQ 96-well plates, and each plate was treated as a replicate. For sorted subsets, approximately 210 ng of genomic DNA, equivalent to 25,000 to 35,000 T cell genomes, went into each replicate PCR. Purified libraries were measured with a Qubit 3.0 fluorometer, size-checked on a Bioanalyzer 2100, and measured again with the KAPA Library Quantification kit. A separate single-read 150-cycle Illumina NextSeq 550 flow cell was used to sequence each immunoSEQ 96-well plate. From the authors' description of their analysis: Because only junctional sequences without quality scores were contained in the immunoSEQ output, filtering matching that applied to full-length reads could not be performed. Sequences were annotated with PyIR, a Python wrapper for IgBLAST v1.9, and V/J genes and CDR3 were assigned using IMGT germline references. Reads were filtered out if the reads had weak V/J assignments (E-value above 1e-6), no CDR3, stop codons, out-of-frame junctions, or ambiguous translated residues. A V3J clonotype was defined by an identical inferred V gene, J gene, and CDR3 amino acid sequence. To compute the percentage overlap between repertoires, the number of shared unique clonotypes was divided by the size of the smaller repertoire. RTK rarefaction, the Chao1 estimator, and Recon v2.1 estimates of unobserved clonotypes were used to assess repertoire richness. Generation probabilities were computed with OLGA for all TCRbeta clonotypes obtained by the gDNA method from four donors. Entries here come from immuneACCESS through TCRdb and include only in-frame sequences with V and J called. Some clones fail to appear in such tables; in the studies checked, an unresolved V gene covers under half of the shortfall, and the cause of the remainder is unknown. V, J and clone size reflect that table, while D and trimming were determined from the DNA. In all, the sample holds 2,500,000 or so clones, and under 95% of those were seen once. 0.36% of the sample comes from the top ten.

Results the study describes overall, beyond this receptor: Naive subsets generally had larger estimated clonotype richness than memory subsets. Rarefaction of sorted-subset datasets indicated incomplete sequencing despite the large sequencing depth. Pairwise subsampling led to the expectation that sequencing depth would affect the degree of clonotype sharing among donors. Only blood was sampled, and tissue TCR repertoires likely differ from those in blood. Compared with non-shared clonotypes, the clonotypes found in all four sorted-subset donors had higher generation probabilities. Across a handful of donors, approximately 5% of naive CD4, approximately 4% of naive CD8, approximately 2.5% of memory CD4, and approximately 0.4% of memory CD8 clonotypes were shared. The genetic and exposure-history diversity represented was limited by the small number of donors.

Donors were healthy HIV-negative adults with no recently reported acute infections or vaccinations. Every donor was a Caucasian adult residing in Nashville, Tennessee, USA. CD4+ T cells were enriched by magnetic negative selection; naive cells were then positively selected on CD45RA, and the negative fraction formed the memory subset. After blood collection by leukapheresis, PBMCs were isolated using Ficoll-Histopaque density gradient centrifugation and then cryopreserved in the vapor phase of liquid nitrogen. Purity and quantity of every magnetically sorted T cell population were checked by analytical flow cytometry. Genomic DNA was isolated from each sorted fraction and quantified by UV absorbance on a Nanodrop 2000c.

What was sequenced was naive CD4+ T cells from PBMCs. What this sample's cell subset or site label stands for: CD45RA+ positively selected. The TCR originated in a man in his late teens or twenties in good health. Some clones in this sample may be carry-over from other donors' samples. The sequence links TRBV27 to TRBJ1-5; 7 junctional bases match TRBD1. The CDR3 region has the sequence CASSSRQGYQPQHF. Read as DNA, the sequence is TGTGCCAGCAGTTCTCGACAGGGATATCAGCCCCAGCATTTT.